This paragraph covers one T cell receptor beta chain sequence. Here immunoSEQ multiplex PCR was the method, and the copy in TCRdb shows in-frame clones only, minus some. The data show approximately 1.4 million clones, around 98% seen once. This sample was included in a study of shared clonotypes between healthy human individuals. CDR3 length equals 17 residues. Germline V lookup: CDR1 SGHRS, CDR2 YFSETQ. Trimming at V came to 0 bases and at J to 4 bases, leaving 8 bases not matched to a gene. This TCR derives from a man younger than 40 in good health. The rearrangement uses TRBV5-1 and TRBJ2-5, with 11 bases aligning to TRBD1. Sequenced: naive CD4+ T cells sorted from blood. The subset here: CD45RA+ positively selected. CDR3 nucleotide sequence: TGCGCCAGCAGCTTGGCTCCTCGGACAGGGGGCAGAGAGACCCAGTACTTC. Protein product: CASSLAPRTGGRETQYF.